Listed below are T cell receptor beta chains from one sample, sequenced in a study of cytomegalovirus exposure and HLA in healthy donors. Repertoires were generated with immunoSEQ multiplex PCR, while TCRdb's copy carries only in-frame clones and drops some. Of around 150,000 clones listed, around 75% are singletons. Sequenced input: PBMCs. The receptor source for this set is a middle-aged woman in good health and CMV-seronegative. CDR3s include the opening cysteine and the closing phenylalanine or tryptophan. The D gene is left open where the match is weak. A clone size is listed for some rows: how often the clone was seen (once, few, many), or a class if it is expanded.

D	size	V	J	CDR3	DNA
-	-	TRBV12-1	TRBJ2-7	CASSLQGYRPYEQYF	TGTGCCAGCAGCTTGCAGGGTTATAGGCCCTACGAGCAGTACTTC
-	-	TRBV5-1	TRBJ2-6	CASSPGHGIDGANVLTF	TGCGCCAGCAGTCCGGGACACGGGATTGATGGGGCCAACGTCCTGACTTTC
-	-	TRBV5-1	TRBJ2-2	CASSGPTPSTGELFF	TGCGCCAGCAGCGGGCCAACCCCCAGCACCGGGGAGCTGTTTTTT
TRBD1	-	TRBV5-1	TRBJ2-7	CASSGTGTGLLQQYF	TGCGCCAGCAGCGGAACCGGGACAGGGCTTCTCCAGCAGTACTTC
TRBD1	-	TRBV6-1	TRBJ1-2	CASSEIGQAGYGYTF	TGTGCCAGCAGTGAAATCGGACAGGCAGGCTATGGCTACACCTTC
-	few	TRBV18	TRBJ1-3	CASSPRVSGNTIYF	TGTGCCAGCTCACCGAGGGTCTCTGGAAACACCATATATTTT
-	-	TRBV5-5	TRBJ1-1	CASSFWLGGTEAFF	TGTGCCAGCAGCTTTTGGTTGGGGGGCACTGAAGCTTTCTTT
-	-	TRBV5-1	TRBJ2-2	CASKLANTGELFF	TGCGCCAGCAAGTTAGCGAACACCGGGGAGCTGTTTTTT
-	-	TRBV11-3	TRBJ2-7	CASSSRDNYEQYF	TGTGCCAGCAGCTCCCGGGACAACTACGAGCAGTACTTC
-	-	TRBV5-1	TRBJ2-7	CASSLVGEYEQYF	TGCGCCAGCAGCTTGGTTGGGGAGTACGAGCAGTACTTC
-	few	TRBV6-5	TRBJ2-7	CASSYGELGEQYF	TGTGCCAGCAGTTACGGGGAGTTGGGGGAGCAGTACTTC
-	-	TRBV9	TRBJ1-2	CASSVEGTSGGYTF	TGTGCCAGCAGCGTAGAAGGAACATCGGGGGGCTACACCTTC
-	-	TRBV19	TRBJ1-5	CASSSGNPNQPQHF	TGTGCCAGTAGTTCAGGGAATCCCAATCAGCCCCAGCATTTT
TRBD2	once	TRBV7-2	TRBJ2-7	CASGRAPGEQYF	TGTGCCAGCGGGAGGGCCCCTGGTGAGCAGTACTTC
-	-	TRBV29-1	TRBJ2-1	CSGWPHPQNNEQFF	TGCAGCGGGTGGCCTCACCCACAGAACAATGAGCAGTTCTTC
-	-	TRBV28	TRBJ1-5	CASSSGQGHQPQHF	TGTGCCAGCAGTTCGGGGCAGGGGCATCAGCCCCAGCATTTT
-	-	TRBV13	TRBJ1-2	CASSSRGFYGYTF	TGTGCCAGCAGCTCCAGGGGTTTCTATGGCTACACCTTC
-	once	TRBV9	TRBJ1-1	CASSVNSLNTEAFF	TGTGCCAGCAGCGTAAACAGTCTGAACACTGAAGCTTTCTTT
TRBD1	-	TRBV4-1	TRBJ1-1	CASRGTVGLEAFF	TGCGCCAGCAGGGGGACAGTGGGGCTTGAAGCTTTCTTT
-	-	TRBV9	TRBJ1-3	CASSVRGGKVTGNTIYF	TGTGCCAGCAGCGTGCGGGGGGGAAAAGTGACTGGAAACACCATATATTTT
TRBD1	once	TRBV2	TRBJ2-5	CASSEIWDRGETQYF	TGTGCCAGCAGTGAAATTTGGGACAGGGGAGAGACCCAGTACTTC
TRBD1	-	TRBV5-1	TRBJ2-5	CASSDPAGQGNQETQYF	TGCGCCAGCAGCGACCCCGCGGGACAGGGGAACCAAGAGACCCAGTACTTC
-	-	TRBV6-5	TRBJ1-2	CASSYPGPAGGYTF	TGTGCCAGCAGTTACCCCGGGCCAGCGGGCGGCTACACCTTC
TRBD1	-	TRBV10-3	TRBJ1-2	CAITRDRASAKGYTF	TGTGCCATCACCAGGGACAGGGCCTCAGCAAAAGGCTACACCTTC
-	-	TRBV6-1	TRBJ1-2	CASSEASGSGYGYTF	TGTGCCAGCAGTGAAGCATCAGGGTCGGGCTATGGCTACACCTTC
TRBD2	-	TRBV5-1	TRBJ2-3	CASKDLSGGGTDTQYF	TGCGCCAGCAAAGATCTGAGCGGGGGGGGCACAGATACGCAGTATTTT
TRBD1	-	TRBV18	TRBJ2-2	CASSVRQGGTGELFF	TGTGCCAGCTCAGTCCGACAGGGGGGAACCGGGGAGCTGTTTTTT
TRBD1	-	TRBV28	TRBJ1-2	CASHRGPIYGYTF	TGTGCCAGCCATAGGGGGCCTATCTATGGCTACACCTTC
-	once	TRBV7-2	TRBJ2-2	CASITQGRENTGELFF	TGTGCCAGCATCACCCAAGGGCGGGAGAACACCGGGGAGCTGTTTTTT
-	once	TRBV7-8	TRBJ1-5	CASSLVRRPGYNQPQHF	TGTGCCAGCAGCTTAGTTCGCAGGCCGGGGTACAATCAGCCCCAGCATTTT
-	-	TRBV7-2	TRBJ1-2	CASSRGAGNIYGYTF	TGTGCCAGCAGTAGAGGGGCGGGAAATATCTATGGCTACACCTTC
-	-	TRBV7-9	TRBJ1-1	CASSLVGVNTEAFF	TGTGCCAGCAGCTTAGTGGGAGTGAACACTGAAGCTTTCTTT
-	once	TRBV7-2	TRBJ2-3	CASSPGLGGGDTQYF	TGTGCCAGCAGCCCCGGACTGGGCGGCGGAGATACGCAGTATTTT
-	few	TRBV7-9	TRBJ2-7	CASSVLDTYEQYF	TGTGCCAGCAGCGTCCTCGACACTTACGAGCAGTACTTC
TRBD1	-	TRBV10-3	TRBJ1-2	CAISVSTGDNYGYTF	TGTGCCATCAGCGTCAGTACAGGGGATAACTATGGCTACACCTTC
TRBD2	-	TRBV19	TRBJ2-7	CASSHHFGTSGRGQGEQYF	TGTGCCAGTAGTCACCATTTCGGGACTAGCGGGAGGGGACAGGGCGAGCAGTACTTC
-	-	TRBV11-3	TRBJ1-1	CASSRQVNTEAFF	TGTGCCAGCAGCCGACAGGTGAACACTGAAGCTTTCTTT
-	-	TRBV19	TRBJ1-1	CASSMFWPMNTEAFF	TGTGCCAGTAGTATGTTTTGGCCCATGAACACTGAAGCTTTCTTT
TRBD1	-	TRBV28	TRBJ1-1	CATKPGDRAPKAFF	TGTGCCACCAAGCCGGGGGACAGGGCCCCGAAAGCTTTCTTT
TRBD1	-	TRBV27	TRBJ2-1	CASSLDRGNSYNEQFF	TGTGCCAGCAGTTTGGACAGGGGGAACTCCTACAATGAGCAGTTCTTC
-	-	TRBV7-9	TRBJ2-3	CASSLGTRSADTQYF	TGTGCCAGCAGCTTAGGCACCAGAAGTGCAGATACGCAGTATTTT
-	-	TRBV13	TRBJ2-3	CASSKRGHTDTQYF	TGTGCCAGCTCGAAGAGAGGACACACAGATACGCAGTATTTT
-	-	TRBV10-2	TRBJ1-1	CASSAMNTEAFF	TGCGCCAGCAGCGCTATGAACACTGAAGCTTTCTTT
TRBD2	-	TRBV5-4	TRBJ2-5	CASSSGGGLQETQYF	TGTGCCAGCAGCTCTGGCGGGGGTTTACAAGAGACCCAGTACTTC
-	few	TRBV27	TRBJ1-2	CASSSMNRLNYGYTF	TGTGCCAGCAGTTCGATGAACAGGCTTAACTATGGCTACACCTTC
TRBD2	-	TRBV4-2	TRBJ2-5	CASSQTSGNKETQYF	TGTGCCAGCAGCCAGACTAGCGGAAATAAAGAGACCCAGTACTTC
-	once	TRBV6-1	TRBJ2-3	CASSESGVSTDTQYF	TGTGCCAGCAGTGAATCAGGGGTCAGCACAGATACGCAGTATTTT
-	-	TRBV10-1	TRBJ2-5	CASSEFQGGETQYF	TGCGCCAGCAGTGAATTTCAGGGAGGAGAGACCCAGTACTTC
TRBD2	-	TRBV5-4	TRBJ2-5	CASRSPGLAGETQYF	TGTGCCAGCAGATCTCCGGGACTAGCGGGGGAGACCCAGTACTTC
-	-	TRBV19	TRBJ2-7	CASSIDSSYEQYF	TGTGCCAGTAGTATAGATAGCAGCTACGAGCAGTACTTC
TRBD2	-	TRBV19	TRBJ2-7	CASSIPLGGKRSYEQYF	TGTGCCAGTAGTATCCCCTTGGGAGGGAAAAGGAGCTACGAGCAGTACTTC
-	-	TRBV19	TRBJ1-5	CASSSGRARGFGDQPQHF	TGTGCCAGTAGTTCGGGGCGGGCACGGGGGTTTGGCGATCAGCCCCAGCATTTT